These 9 T cell receptor beta chains share one sample of origin, sequenced in a study of CD8 T cells in ankylosing spondylitis (dated by TCRdb to about 2017). Broad study findings and their caveats: Blood from ankylosing spondylitis patients appeared to be characterized by a TCR beta motif made up of under ten highly homologous amino acid variants.

For these TCRs, the target antigens are not known. Libraries were made using 5' RACE. The data were produced on an Illumina HiSeq 2500. TCRdb ran its own pipeline on the public reads, namely fastp trimming at Q25 and MiXCR clone calling, and kept in-frame beta chains. Rows are unified per CDR3 protein, each entry keeping the most common DNA and genes. Present in this sample are roughly 670,000 distinct CDR3 sequences, around 20% of which were seen just once. The top ten clonotypes cover 15% to 20% of the sample. Material for sequencing was blood, either unsorted or a sorted T cell fraction (not recorded which). These receptors were taken from a male donor with ankylosing spondylitis.

The chain is built from TRBV5-1 and TRBJ2-3; D is perhaps TRBD2 (6 bases). In germline, CDR1 is SGHRS, CDR2 YFSETQ. This CDR3 contains 15 residues. The ends were cut back, 5 bases at V and 5 bases at J, with 18 bases in the middle. CDR3 region: CASRPTGLLKDTQYF. Here the CDR3 DNA reads TGCGCCAGCAGACCGACGGGACTCCTAAAAGATACGCAGTATTTT.

The rearrangement uses TRBV12-3 or TRBV12-4 and TRBJ1-1, with 10 bases identical to TRBD1. The CDR3 runs 11 residues. Trimming at V came to 4 bases and at J to 11 bases, leaving 1 base not matched to a gene. CDR3 protein: CASSSDRGAFF. Here the CDR3 DNA reads TGTGCCAGCAGTTCGGACAGGGGGGCTTTCTTT.

This chain links TRBV7-6 with TRBJ2-1; 13 nucleotides agree with TRBD2. Germline assignment: CDR1 SGHVS and CDR2 FNYEAQ. The V and J ends lost 5 bases and 0 bases, in that order; junction bases with no gene match: 4. CDR3 length equals 17 residues. The CDR3 nucleotides are TGTGCCAGCAGCCCCGGGACTAGCGGGACCTCCTACAATGAGCAGTTCTTC. Translated, it gives CASSPGTSGTSYNEQFF.

The CDR3 region is CASSLGDREKNIQYF. The CDR3 region has the DNA TGTGCCAGCAGTTTAGGCGACAGGGAGAAAAACATTCAGTACTTC. The V gene is TRBV12-3 or TRBV12-4, the J gene TRBJ2-4, with 7 bases lining up with TRBD1. The CDR3 contains 15 residues. Germline trimming cut 1 base from V and 4 bases from J; bases unmatched to any gene: 4.

The rearrangement uses TRBV12-3 or TRBV12-4 and TRBJ2-6; no definite D call. The CDR3 totals 15 residues. V gave up 8 bases and J gave up 0 bases, with 11 bases separating them. For the CDR3, the DNA is TGTGCCAGCGGGCAGACTTACTCTGGGGCCAACGTCCTGACTTTC. Amino acid sequence: CASGQTYSGANVLTF.

This clonotype was detected a few times. V gene TRBV11-1 combines with J gene TRBJ2-7; D might be TRBD1 or TRBD2, each matching 6 bases. The CDR3 sequence is 18 residues long. V was cut by 5 bases and J by 3 bases, with 26 bases left in between. CDR1 is SGHAT and CDR2 is FQDESV in the germline V gene (reference sequence). This chain's CDR3 is CASSKPSGVGRGFYEQYF. CDR3 sequence (DNA): TGTGCCAGCAGCAAACCGTCGGGAGTGGGCAGGGGATTCTACGAGCAGTACTTC.

This clonotype was seen a handful of times. The CDR3 is CSSSMGGTDTQYF. CDR3 bases: TGCAGCTCCTCCATGGGGGGGACAGATACGCAGTATTTT. This chain links TRBV29-1 with TRBJ2-3; 7 bases fit TRBD2. The ends lost 8 bases at V and 3 bases at J; junction bases unmatched: 8. CDR3 length: 13 residues. In germline, CDR1 is SQVTM, CDR2 ANQGSEA.

This clonotype was seen only a few times. This chain joins TRBV20-1 and TRBJ2-1; TRBD2 matches 13 bases. After removal of 5 bases from V and 1 base from J, the junction contained 8 bases not matched to a gene. From germline, CDR1 is DFQATT and CDR2 SNEGSKA (reference sequence). This CDR3 has 17 amino acids. CDR3 residues: CSAPRTSGSGSYNEQFF. CDR3 in DNA: TGCAGTGCTCCCCGGACTAGCGGGAGCGGGTCCTACAATGAGCAGTTCTTC.

The V call is TRBV29-1, the J call TRBJ1-1; D not certain. The CDR3 spans 14 residues. Germline V gene data show CDR1 as SQVTM and CDR2 as ANQGSEA. Between the trimmed V and J ends, which lost 7 bases and 4 bases, there was a span of 19 bases. The CDR3 sequence is CSASNGLSGTEAFF. The CDR3 nucleotides are TGCAGCGCCTCCAATGGACTTTCGGGCACTGAAGCTTTCTTT.